These 8 T cell receptor beta chains came from one sample sequenced in a study of CD8+CD57+ T cells in acquired aplastic anemia. Flow cytometry had shown expanded CD8+CD57+ cells in the patients chosen for sequencing. The use of genomic DNA as template underpinned the TCR beta VDJ and CDR3 profiling. TCRdb independently ran MiXCR on the reads; one entry per CDR3 protein. Of around 200,000 distinct CDR3 sequences listed, around 50% were seen once; the top ten hold 10% to 15%. Sequencing was done on a sample of sorted CD4+, CD8+, or CD8+CD57+ T cells (not recorded which) from PBMCs. The receptor source for this set is a human donor with aplastic anemia.

The V and J genes are TRBV11-1 and TRBJ2-7; D unclear. V was clipped by 1 base and J by 0 bases, with 13 bases between them. The CDR3 runs 16 residues. The germline V gene encodes CDR1 SGHAT and CDR2 FQDESV (reference sequence). CDR3 sequence (DNA): TGTGCCAGCAGCTTAGTTCCTGCTGAGAGCTCCTACGAGCAGTACTTC. It yields the protein CASSLVPAESSYEQYF.

This clonotype was recorded many times. The chain uses TRBV19 and TRBJ1-5; TRBD1 agrees at 11 bases. The CDR3 totals 16 residues. V lost 4 bases and J lost 7; bases outside the gene matches: 9. Germline V gene sequence: CDR1 LNHDA, CDR2 SQIVND (reference sequence). CDR3 DNA sequence: TGTGCCAGTAGTAGTCTCCGGACAGGGGGCCGACAGCCCCAGCATTTT. This sequence encodes CASSSLRTGGRQPQHF.

This clonotype was counted between two and nine times. The rearrangement uses TRBV2 and TRBJ1-5; TRBD1 is a possible D gene (5 bases). Germline CDR1 SNHLY, CDR2 FYNNEI. V was trimmed by 10 bases and J by 1 base, leaving 8 bases between them. This CDR3 has 12 residues. The CDR3 nucleotides are TGTGCCACCCGACAGAGCAATCAGCCCCAGCATTTT. This translates into CATRQSNQPQHF.

Of note for this clonotype: The junction departs from the called germline gene at one end, perhaps through a read error. This chain joins TRBV29-1 and TRBJ2-3; D is possibly TRBD1 (6 bases). The CDR3 covers 11 residues. CDR1 and CDR2 (germline): SQVTM, ANQGSEA. This chain's CDR3 is CSVEDPFTGSF. CDR3 coding DNA: TGCAGCGTTGAAGATCCATTCACAGGGTCTTTT.

This clonotype has only a few counts. The rearrangement uses TRBV6-1 and TRBJ2-1; D perhaps matches TRBD2 (5 bases). Germline CDR1 and CDR2: MNHNS and SASEGT. V was shortened by 11 bases and J by 5 bases, with 16 bases between the two germline ends. This CDR3 is 13 amino acids long. The chain's CDR3 is CASRHRDNNEQFF. The CDR3 DNA reads as TGTGCCTCCCGACATCGGGATAACAATGAGCAGTTCTTC.

The table lists this clonotype with many counts. This sequence joins TRBV7-2 and TRBJ2-7; D call uncertain. The CDR3 covers 15 residues. Per the germline V gene, CDR1 is SGHTA and CDR2 is FQGNSA. V shed 2 bases and J shed 5 bases, with 16 bases lying between them. The CDR3 coding sequence is TGTGCCAGCAGCTTATCCCCCGGGCAGAGTGACGAGCAGTACTTC. As protein: CASSLSPGQSDEQYF.

This clonotype was detected only a few times. The V and J genes are TRBV10-1 and TRBJ2-5; tentatively, D is TRBD1 (6 bases). The CDR3 spans 14 residues. The V gene lost 6 bases and the J gene lost 1 base, with 12 bases spanning the gap. In germline, CDR1 is WNHNN, CDR2 SYGVQD (reference sequence). The CDR3 spells CASRIGQPQETQYF. The DNA for the CDR3 is TGCGCCAGCAGGATAGGACAGCCCCAAGAGACCCAGTACTTC.

The V gene is TRBV7-2, the J gene TRBJ1-2; 7 bases map to TRBD1. Germline CDR1 reads SGHTA; CDR2 reads FQGNSA. The CDR3 spans 12 residues. Unmatched junction bases numbered 2, after V lost 5 bases and J lost 5 bases. The chain's CDR3 is CASSNRGYGYTF. Here the CDR3 DNA reads TGTGCCAGCAGCAACAGGGGATATGGCTACACCTTC.